This TCR beta chain was profiled in a study of human CD8 memory T cell subsets. Study results and limitations: In stem-like memory T cells, Chao1 estimates suggested more diversity than in precursor exhausted T cells.

UMI-labeled 5' RACE was used to make TCR beta libraries. TCRdb reanalyzed the 5' RACE reads, giving one entry per CDR3 protein sequence and no DNA. The sample table sets out approximately 5,000 distinct CDR3 sequences. About this clonotype itself: Its antigen remains unknown.

The sequenced sample consisted of CD8+ effector memory T cells (TEM) sorted from PBMCs. Indicated subset: effector memory CD8 T cells, CCR7- CD45RO+ CD95+. The sequence came from a human donor in good health.

CDR3 residues: CASSQVSGSGANVLTF. The chain couples TRBV3-1 to TRBJ2-6; the TCRdb call, TRBD1, lacks DNA for checking. This CDR3 is built from 16 residues. From germline, CDR1 is LGHDT and CDR2 YNNKEL (reference sequence).